Below, 5 T cell receptor beta chains from the same sample are listed, as sequenced in a study of blood T cell repertoires in COVID-19. The protocol was immunoSEQ multiplex PCR, while the TCRdb copy is restricted to in-frame clones and leaves out a portion. The sample holds 40,000 to 55,000 clones, 88% seen once. Source material: peripheral blood. Every receptor here comes from a middle-aged man with active COVID-19.

This clone was found once. The V and J genes are TRBV5-6 and TRBJ1-5; 10 positions match TRBD1. J lost 4 bases, V lost 3 bases, and 16 bases had no gene match. Germline-derived CDR1 and CDR2 are SGHDT and YYEEEE. CDR3 length: 19 amino acids. The CDR3 here is CASSSKKRQGASPNQPQHF. The DNA of the CDR3 is TGTGCCAGCAGCTCCAAAAAACGACAGGGGGCCTCTCCTAATCAGCCCCAGCATTTT.

CDR3 loop: CASSFTGAGGTEAFF. The CDR3, as DNA: TGTGCCAGCAGCTTTACAGGGGCAGGGGGCACTGAAGCTTTCTTT. The rearrangement links TRBV7-2 to TRBJ1-1; 7 nucleotides agree with TRBD1. With V trimmed by 3 bases and J by 4 bases, 8 bases remained unmatched. The CDR3 runs 15 residues. Germline V lookup: CDR1 SGHTA, CDR2 FQGNSA.

The rearrangement uses TRBV4-1 and TRBJ2-7; D gene unclear. The germline V and J ends were trimmed by 3 bases and 3 bases, with 12 bases remaining between them. CDR1 MGHRA and CDR2 YSYEKL come from the germline V gene. The CDR3 length is 14 residues. CDR3: CASSQFGARYEQYF. CDR3 sequence (DNA): TGCGCCAGCAGCCAGTTCGGAGCCCGCTACGAGCAGTACTTC.

The DNA of the CDR3 is TGTGCCACCAGCAGAGGCTCCGGACAGGGTGGAGGAAACACCATATATTTT. Protein: CATSRGSGQGGGNTIYF. The rearrangement uses TRBV15 and TRBJ1-3; 8 nucleotides agree with TRBD1. From germline, CDR1 is LNHNV and CDR2 YYDKDF (reference sequence). V lost 1 base, J lost 4 bases, and 9 bases stayed unmatched. The CDR3 length is 17 residues.

The chain carries TRBV18 and TRBJ2-7, with TRBD1 matching over 7 bases. Germline CDR1 KGHSH, CDR2 LQKENI. The V and J ends lost 6 bases and 3 bases, in that order; junction bases with no gene match: 8. This CDR3 region has 14 residues. This CDR3 is CASSPGTEGYEQYF. The DNA for the CDR3 is TGTGCCAGCTCGCCCGGGACAGAGGGCTACGAGCAGTACTTC.